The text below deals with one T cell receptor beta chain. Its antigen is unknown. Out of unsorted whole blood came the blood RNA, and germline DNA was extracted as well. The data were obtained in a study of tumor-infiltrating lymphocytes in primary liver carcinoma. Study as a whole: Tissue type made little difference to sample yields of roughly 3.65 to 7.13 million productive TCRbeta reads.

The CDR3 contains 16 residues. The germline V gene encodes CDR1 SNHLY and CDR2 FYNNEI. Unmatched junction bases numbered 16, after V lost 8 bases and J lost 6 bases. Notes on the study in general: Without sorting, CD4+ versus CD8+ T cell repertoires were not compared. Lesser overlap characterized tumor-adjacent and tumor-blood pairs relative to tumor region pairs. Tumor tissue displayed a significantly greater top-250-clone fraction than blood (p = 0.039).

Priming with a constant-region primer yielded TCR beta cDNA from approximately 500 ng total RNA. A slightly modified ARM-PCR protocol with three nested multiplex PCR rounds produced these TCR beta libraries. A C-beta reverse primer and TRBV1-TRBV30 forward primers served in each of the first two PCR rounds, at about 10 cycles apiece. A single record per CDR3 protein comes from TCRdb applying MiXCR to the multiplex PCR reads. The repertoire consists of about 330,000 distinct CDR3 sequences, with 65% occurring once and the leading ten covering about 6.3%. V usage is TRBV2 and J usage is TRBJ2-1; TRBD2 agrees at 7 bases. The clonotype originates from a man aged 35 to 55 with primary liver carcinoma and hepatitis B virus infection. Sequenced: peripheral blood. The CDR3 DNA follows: TGTGCCAGCCGATCGGGAAAGCGGGAAACCTTCAATGAGCAGTTCTTC. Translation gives CASRSGKRETFNEQFF.